A selection of T cell receptor beta chains follows, all from one sample in a study of blood T cell repertoires in COVID-19. Data came from immunoSEQ multiplex PCR; TCRdb stores just in-frame clones and leaves some out. The sample includes 200,000 or so clones, 83% of them seen just once. The sample consisted of peripheral blood. The receptors come from a woman aged 40 to 49 with acute or convalescent COVID-19. CDR3s include the opening cysteine and the closing phenylalanine or tryptophan. The order of the fields is J gene, D gene, clone size, V gene, CDR3 DNA, CDR3 protein. A D gene is named only where the DNA matches it firmly. Only some rows state a clone size, as once, few, many or a class for expanded clones.

J gene: TRBJ2-7; D gene: TRBD2; clone size: .; V gene: TRBV28; CDR3 DNA: TGTGCCAGCAGTTCCCCTAGCGGGACCTACGAGCAGTACTTC; CDR3 protein: CASSSPSGTYEQYF
J gene: TRBJ2-7; D gene: TRBD1; clone size: .; V gene: TRBV14; CDR3 DNA: TGTGCCAGCAGCCAAGTCTTTCCCGACAGGGGCGACGAGCAGTACTTC; CDR3 protein: CASSQVFPDRGDEQYF
J gene: TRBJ1-3; D gene: .; clone size: .; V gene: TRBV11-2; CDR3 DNA: TGTGCCAGCAGCTTAGTTGTGCAGGGAAACACCATATATTTT; CDR3 protein: CASSLVVQGNTIYF
J gene: TRBJ2-3; D gene: TRBD2; clone size: .; V gene: TRBV15; CDR3 DNA: TGTGCCACCAGCAGAGGGAGGCTGGGACTAGCAGTAACTACGCAGTATTTT; CDR3 protein: CATSRGRLGLAVTTQYF
J gene: TRBJ2-2; D gene: TRBD2; clone size: .; V gene: TRBV20-1; CDR3 DNA: TGCAGTGCTAGTTTGACTAGCGGGGCCGGGGAGCTGTTTTTT; CDR3 protein: CSASLTSGAGELFF
J gene: TRBJ1-2; D gene: .; clone size: .; V gene: TRBV6-2/TRBV6-3; CDR3 DNA: TGTGCCAGCAGCAAACCTCCCCGACGAGGAAACTATGGCTACACCTTC; CDR3 protein: CASSKPPRRGNYGYTF
J gene: TRBJ2-7; D gene: .; clone size: .; V gene: TRBV3-1/TRBV3-2; CDR3 DNA: TGTGCCAGCAGCCAAGAGGATGACACCTCCTACGAGCAGTACTTC; CDR3 protein: CASSQEDDTSYEQYF
J gene: TRBJ1-2; D gene: .; clone size: .; V gene: TRBV2; CDR3 DNA: TGTGCCAGCAGCGACAGAAATAATGGCTACACCTTC; CDR3 protein: CASSDRNNGYTF
J gene: TRBJ2-1; D gene: TRBD2; clone size: .; V gene: TRBV6-1; CDR3 DNA: TGTGCCAGCAGTGAAAGGAGTAGCGGGGTCGGCGAGCAGTTCTTC; CDR3 protein: CASSERSSGVGEQFF
J gene: TRBJ2-3; D gene: .; clone size: .; V gene: TRBV30; CDR3 DNA: TGTGCCTGGAGTTCGGCAGGGGTGACAGATACGCAGTATTTT; CDR3 protein: CAWSSAGVTDTQYF
J gene: TRBJ1-1; D gene: .; clone size: .; V gene: TRBV6-6; CDR3 DNA: TGTGCCAGCAGTTACGGTCAGCGGATGAACACTGAAGCTTTCTTT; CDR3 protein: CASSYGQRMNTEAFF
J gene: TRBJ1-4; D gene: TRBD1; clone size: once; V gene: TRBV27; CDR3 DNA: TGTGCCAGCAGTTTAGGGGGCGGGACAGTTAATGAAAAACTGTTTTTT; CDR3 protein: CASSLGGGTVNEKLFF
J gene: TRBJ1-1; D gene: .; clone size: once; V gene: TRBV9; CDR3 DNA: TGTGCCAGCACACGGGGGGGTGAAGCTTTCTTT; CDR3 protein: CASTRGGEAFF